This TCR beta chain was sequenced for a study of chronic HIV infection and antiretroviral therapy (dated by TCRdb to 2014 to 2015). Libraries came from 5' RACE. Sequencing took place on an Illumina MiSeq. The raw public data were reprocessed by TCRdb itself: fastp quality trimming at Q25, MiXCR clonotype calling, in-frame beta chains only. Entries are consolidated by CDR3 protein sequence, retaining the most common genes and DNA. The sample data list more than 25,000 distinct CDR3 sequences, and more than 7.5% of these were observed just once. Roughly 2.7% of the sample is held by the ten biggest clonotypes. This clonotype was observed a single time. The antigen it binds to is not known. A read error is possible here, since a much larger clone lies one base away. The germline V gene gives CDR1 as SGHAT and CDR2 as FQNNGV. Measured from the cysteine to the phenylalanine, the CDR3 is 15 residues long. CDR3 DNA is the only sequence kept; it has 45 bases, read in frame from the first base.

In this chain, TRBV11-2 is recombined with TRBJ2-1, with the D gene call left open. Sequenced: peripheral blood. This TCR derives from an adult who had HIV and had not received antiretroviral therapy, or was an uninfected healthy control (not recorded which). The CDR3 sequence is CDSSLDMGSYNEQFF. In nucleotides, the sequence is TGTGACAGCAGCTTAGACATGGGCTCCTACAATGAGCAGTTCTTC.